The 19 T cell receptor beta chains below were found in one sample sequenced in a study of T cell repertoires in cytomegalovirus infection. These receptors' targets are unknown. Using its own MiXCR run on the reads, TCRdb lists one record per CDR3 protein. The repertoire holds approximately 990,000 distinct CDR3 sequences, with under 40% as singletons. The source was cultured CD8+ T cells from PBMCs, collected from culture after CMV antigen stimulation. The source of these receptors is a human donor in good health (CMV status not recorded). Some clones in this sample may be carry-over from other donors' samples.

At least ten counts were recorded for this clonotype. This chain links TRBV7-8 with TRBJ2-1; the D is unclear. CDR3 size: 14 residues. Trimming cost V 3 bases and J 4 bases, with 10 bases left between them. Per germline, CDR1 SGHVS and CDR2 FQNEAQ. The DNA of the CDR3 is TGTGCCAGCAGCTTGAGACTGGATTACAATGAGCAGTTCTTC. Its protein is CASSLRLDYNEQFF.

The CDR3 reads CASRRDRNSGNTIYF. As DNA, the CDR3 is TGTGCCAGCAGGCGGGACAGGAATTCTGGAAACACCATATATTTT. The chain couples TRBV28 to TRBJ1-3; TRBD1 matches 8 bases. Germline V gene data show CDR1 as MDHEN and CDR2 as SYDVKM. J was trimmed by 1 base and V by 6 bases; bases with no gene match: 5. The CDR3 is made up of 15 amino acids.

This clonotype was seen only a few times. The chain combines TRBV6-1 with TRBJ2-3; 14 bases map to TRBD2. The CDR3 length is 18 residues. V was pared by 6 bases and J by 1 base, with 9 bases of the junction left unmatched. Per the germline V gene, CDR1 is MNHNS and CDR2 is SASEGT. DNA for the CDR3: TGTGCCAGCAGCGGACTAGCGGGGGGCCCAGCACGCACAGATACGCAGTATTTT. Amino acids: CASSGLAGGPARTDTQYF.

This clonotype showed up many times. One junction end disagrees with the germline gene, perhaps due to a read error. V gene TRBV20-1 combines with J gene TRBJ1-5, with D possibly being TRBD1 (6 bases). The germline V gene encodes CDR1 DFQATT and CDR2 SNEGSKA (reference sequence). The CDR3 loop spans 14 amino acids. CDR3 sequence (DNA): TGCAGTGCTGGAGACCGGGACACTAATCAGCCCCAGCATTTT. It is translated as CSAGDRDTNQPQHF.

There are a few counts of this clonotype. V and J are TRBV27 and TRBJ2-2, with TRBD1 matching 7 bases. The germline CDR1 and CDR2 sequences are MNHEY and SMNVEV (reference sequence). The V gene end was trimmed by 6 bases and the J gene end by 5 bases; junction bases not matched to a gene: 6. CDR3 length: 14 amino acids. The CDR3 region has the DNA TGTGCCAGCAGCACAGGGGTTTGGACCGGGGAGCTGTTTTTT. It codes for CASSTGVWTGELFF.

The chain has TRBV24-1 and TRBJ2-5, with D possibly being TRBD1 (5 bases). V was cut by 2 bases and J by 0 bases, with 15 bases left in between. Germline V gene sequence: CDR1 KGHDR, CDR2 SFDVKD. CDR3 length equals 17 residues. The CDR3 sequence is CATSDSYSGLHQETQYF. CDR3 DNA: TGTGCCACCAGTGATTCCTATTCAGGGCTCCACCAAGAGACCCAGTACTTC.

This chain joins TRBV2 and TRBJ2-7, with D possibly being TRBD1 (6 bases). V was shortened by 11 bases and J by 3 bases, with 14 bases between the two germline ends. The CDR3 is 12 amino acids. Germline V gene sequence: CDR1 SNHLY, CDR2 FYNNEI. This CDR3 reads CAVGGRNYEQYV. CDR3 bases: TGTGCCGTAGGGGGACGGAACTACGAGCAGTACGTC.

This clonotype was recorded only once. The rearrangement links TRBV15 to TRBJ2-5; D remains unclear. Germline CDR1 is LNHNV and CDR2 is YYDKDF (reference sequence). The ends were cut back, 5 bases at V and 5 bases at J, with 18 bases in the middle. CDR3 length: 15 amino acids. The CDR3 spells CATSWSDGVGETQYF. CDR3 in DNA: TGTGCCACCAGCTGGTCAGATGGGGTTGGGGAGACCCAGTACTTC.

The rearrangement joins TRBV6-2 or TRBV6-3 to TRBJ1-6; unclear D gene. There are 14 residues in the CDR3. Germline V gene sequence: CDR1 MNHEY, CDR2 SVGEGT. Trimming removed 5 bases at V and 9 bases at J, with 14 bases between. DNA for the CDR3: TGTGCCAGCAGTCGGACCCGGGTCGGTTCACCCCTCCACTTT. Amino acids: CASSRTRVGSPLHF.

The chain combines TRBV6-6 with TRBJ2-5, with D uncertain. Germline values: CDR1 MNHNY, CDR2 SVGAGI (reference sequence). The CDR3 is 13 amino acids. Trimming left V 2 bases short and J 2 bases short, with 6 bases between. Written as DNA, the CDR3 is TGTGCCAGCAGTTACGTGGTTCAAGAGACCCAGTACTTC. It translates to CASSYVVQETQYF.

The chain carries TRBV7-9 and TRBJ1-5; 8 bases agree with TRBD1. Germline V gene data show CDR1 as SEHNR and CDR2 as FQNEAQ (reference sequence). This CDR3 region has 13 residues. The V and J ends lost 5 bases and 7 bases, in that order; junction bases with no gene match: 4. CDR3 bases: TGTGCCAGCAGCCGACAGGGGCGACAGCCCCAGCATTTT. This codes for CASSRQGRQPQHF.

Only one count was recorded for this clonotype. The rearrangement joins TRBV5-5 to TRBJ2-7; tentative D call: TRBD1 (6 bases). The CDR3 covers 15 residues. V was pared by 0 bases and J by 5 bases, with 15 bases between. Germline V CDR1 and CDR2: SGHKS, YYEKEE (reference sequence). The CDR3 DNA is TGTGCCAGCAGCTTGGTTTGGGGCAGGGGTGACGAGCAGTACTTC. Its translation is CASSLVWGRGDEQYF.

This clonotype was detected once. The CDR3 is CATSDPRSSAGPRETQYF. Written as DNA, the CDR3 is TGTGCCACCAGTGACCCGAGGTCATCAGCGGGGCCAAGAGAGACCCAGTACTTC. The V gene is TRBV24-1, the J gene TRBJ2-5; 7 bases line up with TRBD2. The CDR3 has 18 residues. V trimming: 4 bases; J trimming: 4 bases; junction bases outside the gene matches: 17. CDR1 KGHDR and CDR2 SFDVKD come from the germline V gene.

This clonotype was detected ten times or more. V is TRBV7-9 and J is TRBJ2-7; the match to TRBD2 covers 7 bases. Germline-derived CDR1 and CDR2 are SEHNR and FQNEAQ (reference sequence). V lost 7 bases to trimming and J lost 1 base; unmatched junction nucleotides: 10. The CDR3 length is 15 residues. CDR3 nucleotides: TGTGCCAGCATCCCTCCTTCGGGGGGATCCTACGAGCAGTACTTC. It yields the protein CASIPPSGGSYEQYF.

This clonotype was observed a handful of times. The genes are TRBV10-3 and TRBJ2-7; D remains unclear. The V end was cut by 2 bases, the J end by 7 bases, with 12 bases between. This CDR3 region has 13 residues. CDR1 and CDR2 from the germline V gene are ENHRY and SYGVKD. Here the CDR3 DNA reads TGTGCCATCAGTGAGAACGCGGCGTGGGAGCAGTACGTC. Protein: CAISENAAWEQYV.

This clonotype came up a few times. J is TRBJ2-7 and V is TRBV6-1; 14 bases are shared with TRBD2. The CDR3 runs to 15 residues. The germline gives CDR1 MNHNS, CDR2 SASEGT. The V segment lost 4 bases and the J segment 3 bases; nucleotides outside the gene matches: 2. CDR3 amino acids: CASSVGLAGGYEQYV. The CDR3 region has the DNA TGTGCCAGCAGTGTAGGACTAGCGGGGGGCTACGAGCAGTACGTC.

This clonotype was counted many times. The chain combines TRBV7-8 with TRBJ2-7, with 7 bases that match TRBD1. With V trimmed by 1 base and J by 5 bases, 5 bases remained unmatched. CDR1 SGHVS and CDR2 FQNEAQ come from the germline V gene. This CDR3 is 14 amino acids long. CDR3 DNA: TGTGCCAGCAGCTTAGGGGGGACAGTCGACGAGCAGTACTTC. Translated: CASSLGGTVDEQYF.

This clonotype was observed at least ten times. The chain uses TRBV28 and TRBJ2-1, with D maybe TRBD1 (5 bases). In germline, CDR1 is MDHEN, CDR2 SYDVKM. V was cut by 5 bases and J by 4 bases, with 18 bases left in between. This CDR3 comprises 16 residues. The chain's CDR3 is CASSRDSSSKYNEQFF. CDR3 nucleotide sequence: TGTGCCAGCAGTCGCGACAGTTCTTCTAAATACAATGAGCAGTTCTTC.

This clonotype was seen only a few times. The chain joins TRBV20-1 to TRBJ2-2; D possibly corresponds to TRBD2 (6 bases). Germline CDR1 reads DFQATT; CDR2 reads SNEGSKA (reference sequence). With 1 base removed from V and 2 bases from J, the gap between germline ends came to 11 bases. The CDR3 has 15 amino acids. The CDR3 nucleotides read TGCAGTGCTAGAGTGCGGGGTCGTAACACCGGGGAGCTGTTTTTT. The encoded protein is CSARVRGRNTGELFF.